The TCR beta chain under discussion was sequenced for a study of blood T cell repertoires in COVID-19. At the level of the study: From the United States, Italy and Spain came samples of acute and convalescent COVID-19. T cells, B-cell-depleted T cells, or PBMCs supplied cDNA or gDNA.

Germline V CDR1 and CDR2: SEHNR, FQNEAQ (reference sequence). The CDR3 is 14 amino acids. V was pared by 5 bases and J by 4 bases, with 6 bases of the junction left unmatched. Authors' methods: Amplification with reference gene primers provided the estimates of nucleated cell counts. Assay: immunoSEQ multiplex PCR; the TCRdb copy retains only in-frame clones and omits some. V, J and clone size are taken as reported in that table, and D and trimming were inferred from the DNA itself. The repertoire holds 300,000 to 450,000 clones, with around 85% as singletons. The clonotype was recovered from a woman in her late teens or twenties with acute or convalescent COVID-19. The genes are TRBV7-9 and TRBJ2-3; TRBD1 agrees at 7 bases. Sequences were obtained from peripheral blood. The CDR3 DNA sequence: TGTGCCAGCAGCCACCGACAGGGCCCAGATACGCAGTATTTT. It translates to CASSHRQGPDTQYF. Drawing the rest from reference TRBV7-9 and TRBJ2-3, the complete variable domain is DTGVSQNPRHKITKRGQNVTFRCDPISEHNRLYWYRQTLGQGPEFLTYFQNEAQLEKSRLLSDRFSAERPKGSFSTLEIQRTEQGDSAMYLCASSHRQGPDTQYFGPGTRLTVL.